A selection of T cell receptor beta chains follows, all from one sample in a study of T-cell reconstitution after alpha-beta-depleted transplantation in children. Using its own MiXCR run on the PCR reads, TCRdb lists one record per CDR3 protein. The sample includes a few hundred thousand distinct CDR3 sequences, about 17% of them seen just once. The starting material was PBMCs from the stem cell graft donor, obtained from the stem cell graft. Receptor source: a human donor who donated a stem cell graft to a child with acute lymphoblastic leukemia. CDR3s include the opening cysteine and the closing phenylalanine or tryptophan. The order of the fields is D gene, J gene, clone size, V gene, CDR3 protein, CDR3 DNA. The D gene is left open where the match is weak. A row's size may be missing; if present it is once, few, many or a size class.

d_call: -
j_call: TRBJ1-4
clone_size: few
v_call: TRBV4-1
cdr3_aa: CASSQAPGEKLFF
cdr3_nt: TGCGCCAGCAGCCAAGCCCCGGGTGAAAAACTGTTTTTT

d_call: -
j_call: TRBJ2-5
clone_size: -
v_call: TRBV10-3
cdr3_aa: CAISDQEEETQYF
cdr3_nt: TGTGCCATCAGTGACCAGGAAGAAGAGACCCAGTACTTC

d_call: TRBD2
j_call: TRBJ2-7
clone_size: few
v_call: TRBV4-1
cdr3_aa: CASSQQLAGAQYEQYF
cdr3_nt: TGCGCCAGCAGCCAGCAACTAGCGGGAGCACAGTACGAGCAGTACTTC

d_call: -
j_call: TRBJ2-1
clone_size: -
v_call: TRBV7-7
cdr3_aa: CASIPNLDISYNEQFF
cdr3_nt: TGTGCCAGCATCCCCAACCTCGACATCTCCTACAATGAGCAGTTCTTC

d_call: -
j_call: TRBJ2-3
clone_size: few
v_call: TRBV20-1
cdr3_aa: CSAKSGDTQYF
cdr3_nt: TGCAGTGCCAAATCTGGAGATACGCAGTATTTT

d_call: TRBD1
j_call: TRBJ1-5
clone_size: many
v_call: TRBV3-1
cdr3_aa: CASSPTGGPHQPQHF
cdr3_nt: TGTGCCAGCAGCCCGACAGGGGGGCCCCATCAGCCCCAGCATTTT

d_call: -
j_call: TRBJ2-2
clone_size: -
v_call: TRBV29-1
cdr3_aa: CSVEDRSLTAKTGELFF
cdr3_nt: TGCAGCGTTGAAGATCGGAGCTTGACGGCCAAAACCGGGGAGCTGTTTTTT

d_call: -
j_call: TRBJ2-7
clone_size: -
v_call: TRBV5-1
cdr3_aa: CASSPASGPYEQYF
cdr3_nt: TGCGCCAGCAGCCCCGCCTCGGGGCCCTACGAGCAGTACTTC

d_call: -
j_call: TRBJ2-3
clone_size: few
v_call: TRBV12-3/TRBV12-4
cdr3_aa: CASERPLRTDTQYF
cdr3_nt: TGTGCCAGCGAACGACCCCTGAGGACAGATACGCAGTATTTT

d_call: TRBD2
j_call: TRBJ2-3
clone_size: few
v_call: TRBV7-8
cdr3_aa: CASSLPSGRAQRTDTQYF
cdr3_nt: TGTGCCAGCAGCTTACCAAGCGGGAGGGCCCAGAGAACAGATACGCAGTATTTT

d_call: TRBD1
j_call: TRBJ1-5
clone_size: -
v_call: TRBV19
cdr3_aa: CASSMTGHQPQHF
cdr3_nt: TGTGCCAGTAGTATGACAGGGCATCAGCCCCAGCATTTT

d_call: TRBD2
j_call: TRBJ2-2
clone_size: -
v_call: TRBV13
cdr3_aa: CASSPRLAGDTGELFF
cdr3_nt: TGTGCCAGCAGCCCCCGACTAGCGGGAGACACCGGGGAGCTGTTTTTT

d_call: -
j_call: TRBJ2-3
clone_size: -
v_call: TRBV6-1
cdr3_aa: CASGPGRYTDTQYF
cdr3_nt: TGTGCCAGCGGCCCCGGGCGGTACACAGATACGCAGTATTTT

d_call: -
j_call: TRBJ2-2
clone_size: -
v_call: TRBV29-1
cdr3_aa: CSVVGSTGELFF
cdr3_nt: TGCAGCGTTGTAGGGTCCACCGGGGAGCTGTTTTTT

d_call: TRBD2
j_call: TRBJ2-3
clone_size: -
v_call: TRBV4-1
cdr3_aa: CASSQERGTSGSTDTQYF
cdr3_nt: TGCGCCAGCAGCCAAGAGCGGGGAACTAGCGGGAGCACAGATACGCAGTATTTT

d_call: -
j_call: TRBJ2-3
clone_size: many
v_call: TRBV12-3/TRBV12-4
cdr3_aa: CASSPLSGDTDTQYF
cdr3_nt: TGTGCCAGCAGCCCCTTAAGCGGTGACACAGATACGCAGTATTTT